This T cell receptor beta chain is drawn from a study of OX40 agonist ivuxolimab in advanced cancers. Turning to the study itself: Recorded diagnoses for dose-escalation patients were hepatocellular carcinoma, melanoma, renal cell or head and neck cancer. At about 82% male, the cohort had a mean age of about 60 years, ranging from roughly 20 to 85. Study results and limitations: Clonal expansion by week 6 occurred in CD4+ and CD8+ blood T cells (at 0.1 to 3.0 mg/kg).

Profiling relied on immunoSEQ multiplex PCR, and the TCRdb table lists in-frame clones only, not all of them. The sample has 70,000 to 95,000 clones, approximately 90% seen once; the top ten hold around 0.72%. Points on this clone: Its antigen is currently unknown.

Trimming took 7 bases from V and 13 from J; bases not matched to a gene: 17. Germline V lookup: CDR1 MDHEN, CDR2 SYDVKM. This CDR3 comprises 16 residues. This TCR was sampled from an adult with an advanced solid tumor such as melanoma, head and neck, liver or kidney cancer. The chain uses TRBV28 and TRBJ2-5, with 14 bases lining up with TRBD2. Sample: CD4+ or CD8+ T cells sorted from blood, taken in a trial of the OX40 agonist ivuxolimab. CDR3 sequence: CASTFLGTSGSVSRYF. In DNA form, the CDR3 reads TGTGCCAGCACGTTCTTAGGGACTAGCGGGAGCGTGAGTCGGTACTTC.